What follows describes a single T cell receptor (beta chain). Its antigen is currently unknown. Germline-derived CDR1 and CDR2 are SGHRS and YFSETQ. There are 14 residues in the CDR3. Trimming removed 6 bases from V and 0 bases from J, with 12 bases in between. This record belongs to a study of tumor-infiltrating lymphocytes in localized non-small cell lung cancer. Overall study: Each patient gave resected tumor and non-adjacent uninvolved lung tissue.

Sequencing was performed with immunoSEQ multiplex PCR; in TCRdb, only in-frame clones are kept and a portion is missing. Of 2,500 to 3,500 clones in the sample, over 60% were seen once. General study results and limits: Higher tumor T cell infiltration than in uninvolved lung was supported by TCRbeta sequencing.

The sequence came from a human donor with non-small cell lung cancer. V is TRBV5-1 and J is TRBJ1-1; D gene ambiguous. The sample comprised uninvolved lung tissue not adjacent to the tumor. The CDR3 DNA follows: TGCGCCAGCAAGGAAGTGACTATGAACACTGAAGCTTTCTTT. It is translated as CASKEVTMNTEAFF.